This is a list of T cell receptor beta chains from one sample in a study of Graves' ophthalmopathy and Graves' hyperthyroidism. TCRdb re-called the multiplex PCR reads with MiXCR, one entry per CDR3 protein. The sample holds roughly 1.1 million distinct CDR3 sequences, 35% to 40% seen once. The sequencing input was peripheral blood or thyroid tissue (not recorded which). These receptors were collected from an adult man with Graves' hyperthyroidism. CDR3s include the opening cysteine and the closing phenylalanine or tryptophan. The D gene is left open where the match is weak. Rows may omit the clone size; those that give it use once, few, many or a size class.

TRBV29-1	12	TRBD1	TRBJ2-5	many	TGCAGCGTAGGACAGGCTGGAGAGACCCAGTACTTC	CSVGQAGETQYF
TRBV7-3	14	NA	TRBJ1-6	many	TGTGCCAGCAGCTCGGGAGCCAATAATTCACCCCTCCACTTT	CASSSGANNSPLHF
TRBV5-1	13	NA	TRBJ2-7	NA	TGCGCCAGCAGCTCGGAAGCTACCAACGAGCAGTACTTC	CASSSEATNEQYF
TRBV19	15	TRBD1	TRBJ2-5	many	TGTGCCAGTCACGCAGGGGGCTGGAGGCAAGAGACCCAGTACTTC	CASHAGGWRQETQYF
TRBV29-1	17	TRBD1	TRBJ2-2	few	TGCAGCGTTGAAGTCATAAACAGGGGGCGCGGCACCGGGGAGCTGTTTTTT	CSVEVINRGRGTGELFF
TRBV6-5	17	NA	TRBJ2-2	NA	TGTGCCAGCAGTGAAGAGAGGGCACGACTGAACACCGGGGAGCTGTTTTTT	CASSEERARLNTGELFF
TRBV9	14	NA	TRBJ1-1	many	TGTGCCAGCAGCCCGCGCCCGGGATTCACTGAAGCTTTCTTT	CASSPRPGFTEAFF
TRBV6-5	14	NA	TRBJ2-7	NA	TGTGCCAGCAGTACGACAGGCGATCCCTACGAGCAGTACTTC	CASSTTGDPYEQYF
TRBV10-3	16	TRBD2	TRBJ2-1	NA	TGTGCCATCAGTGATTGGGGGGGAGAGACGTCTGGTGAGCAGTTCTTC	CAISDWGGETSGEQFF
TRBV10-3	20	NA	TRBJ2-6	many	TGTGCCATCAGTCCAGCCTGGGACATCGGCTTTGACTCTGGGGCCAACGTCCTGACTTTC	CAISPAWDIGFDSGANVLTF
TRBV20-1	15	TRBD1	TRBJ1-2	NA	TGCAGTACCCGGGACAGGGGCCTTTTTCCCTATGGCTACACCTTC	CSTRDRGLFPYGYTF
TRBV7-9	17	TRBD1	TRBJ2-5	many	TGTGCCAGCAGCTTAGGGGATTACAGGGGTCCTAAAGAGACCCAGTACTTC	CASSLGDYRGPKETQYF
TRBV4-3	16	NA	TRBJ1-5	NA	TGCGCCAGCAGCCAAGGGTTGGGCCTGGACAATCAGCCCCAGCATTTT	CASSQGLGLDNQPQHF
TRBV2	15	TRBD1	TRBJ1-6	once	TGTGCCAGCAGGACTGGACAGGGGAGAGGTGCACCCCTCCACTTT	CASRTGQGRGAPLHF
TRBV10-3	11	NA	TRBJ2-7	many	TGTGCCACCAGCCCGGACTACGAGCAGTACTTC	CATSPDYEQYF
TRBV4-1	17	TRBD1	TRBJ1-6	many	TGCGCCAGCAGCCAGGGAACAGGGGGAGTTGCTAATTCACCCCTCCACTTT	CASSQGTGGVANSPLHF
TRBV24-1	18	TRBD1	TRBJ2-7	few	TGTGCCACCAGTGATGCGACCGGGACAGGGGGCAAATCCTACGAGCAGTACTTC	CATSDATGTGGKSYEQYF
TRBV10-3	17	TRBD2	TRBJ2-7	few	TGTGCCATCAGTGAGTCCGGGACTAGCGGGAGAAGCTACGAGCAGTACTTC	CAISESGTSGRSYEQYF
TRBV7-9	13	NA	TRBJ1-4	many	TGTGCCAGCAGCGGGGAGGATAATGAAAAACTGTTTTTT	CASSGEDNEKLFF
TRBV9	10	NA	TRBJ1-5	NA	TGTGCCAGCAAGGGTCAGCCCCAGCATTTT	CASKGQPQHF
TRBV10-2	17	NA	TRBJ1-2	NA	TGCGCCAGCAGTGCCCCGGCGCCGGCAGGGGATGTTTTTGGCTACACCTTC	CASSAPAPAGDVFGYTF
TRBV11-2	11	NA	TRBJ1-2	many	TGTGCCAGCAGCTTAGGTGCCGGGTACACCTTC	CASSLGAGYTF
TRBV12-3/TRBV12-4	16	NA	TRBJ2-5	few	TGTGCCAGCAGTCGGGAATACGGGAAGGAATGGGAGACCCAGTACTTC	CASSREYGKEWETQYF
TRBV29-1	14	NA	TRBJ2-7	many	TGCAGCGTTGAGGAGGGGCGGGGCTCCTACGAGCAGTACTTC	CSVEEGRGSYEQYF
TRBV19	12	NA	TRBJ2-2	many	TGTGCCAGTACCATAGACTCCGGGGAGCTGTTTTTT	CASTIDSGELFF
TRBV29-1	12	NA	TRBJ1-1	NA	TGCAGCGCCGGCAGGGGTGGCACTGAAGCTTTCTTT	CSAGRGGTEAFF
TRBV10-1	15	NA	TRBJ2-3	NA	TGCGCCAGCAGTGAGACGCCACGTCGGGAGCGGACGCAGTATTTT	CASSETPRRERTQYF
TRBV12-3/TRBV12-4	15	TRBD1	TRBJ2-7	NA	TGTGCCAGCAGTTGGGTGACAGGGAGCTCGTACGAGCAGTACTTC	CASSWVTGSSYEQYF
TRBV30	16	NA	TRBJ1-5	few	TGTGCCTGGAGTGGCCCTTTCGGCAGGGGCAATCAGCCCCAGCATTTT	CAWSGPFGRGNQPQHF
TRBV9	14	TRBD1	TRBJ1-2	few	TGTGCCAGCAGCCCTCGGGACAGGGACTATGGCTACACCTTC	CASSPRDRDYGYTF
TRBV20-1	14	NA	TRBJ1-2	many	TGCAGTGCTAGAGATACGGTCAGAGACTATGGCTACACCTTC	CSARDTVRDYGYTF
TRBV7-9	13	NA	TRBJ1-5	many	TGTGCCAGCAGCTTAGGAGTCGAGCAGCCCCAGCATTTT	CASSLGVEQPQHF
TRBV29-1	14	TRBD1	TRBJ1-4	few	TGCAGCGCCGGGACAGGGGTTATTAATGAAAAACTGTTTTTT	CSAGTGVINEKLFF
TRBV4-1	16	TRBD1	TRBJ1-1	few	TGCGCCAGCAGCCAAGGCCGGGGGACAGCTAACACTGAAGCTTTCTTT	CASSQGRGTANTEAFF
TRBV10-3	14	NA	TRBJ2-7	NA	TGTGCCAGCAATGAACAAGGGTTGGGGCTCGAGCAGTACTTC	CASNEQGLGLEQYF
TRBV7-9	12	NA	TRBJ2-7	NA	TGTGCCAGCAAGAGACCAACCGGGGAGCAGTACTTC	CASKRPTGEQYF
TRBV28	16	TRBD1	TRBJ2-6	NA	TGTGCCAGCAGTTCGGGACAGACCTCTGGGGCCAACGTCCTGACTTTC	CASSSGQTSGANVLTF